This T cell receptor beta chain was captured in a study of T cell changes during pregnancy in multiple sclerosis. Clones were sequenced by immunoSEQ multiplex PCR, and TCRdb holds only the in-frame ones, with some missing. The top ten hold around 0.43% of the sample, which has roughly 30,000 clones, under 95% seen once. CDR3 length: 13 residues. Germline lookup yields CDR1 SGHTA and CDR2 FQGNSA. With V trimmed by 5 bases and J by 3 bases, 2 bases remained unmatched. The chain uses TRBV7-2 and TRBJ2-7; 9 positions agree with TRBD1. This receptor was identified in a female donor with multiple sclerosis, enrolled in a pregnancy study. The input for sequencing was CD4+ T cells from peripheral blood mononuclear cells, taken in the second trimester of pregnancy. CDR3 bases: TGTGCCAGCAGCCAGGACAGGGGCTACGAGCAGTACTTC. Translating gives CASSQDRGYEQYF.